Shown below are 6 T cell receptor beta chains from a single sample sequenced in a study of blood T cell repertoires in COVID-19. TCRdb keeps only in-frame clones here, not all; method: immunoSEQ multiplex PCR. The sample shows about 15,000 clones, around four fifths of them seen only once. Material: peripheral blood. Every receptor here comes from a man between 65 and 85 years old with active or convalescent COVID-19.

By share of the sample, this clone is medium-sized. The chain employs TRBV20-1 and TRBJ2-2, with D perhaps matching TRBD2 (6 bases). The CDR3 covers 15 residues. The V gene lost 3 bases and the J gene lost 6 bases, with 17 bases spanning the gap. Germline-derived CDR1 and CDR2 are DFQATT and SNEGSKA (reference sequence). The CDR3 sequence is CSASWGERQAGELFF. The CDR3 region has the DNA TGCAGTGCTAGTTGGGGGGAGCGGCAAGCCGGGGAGCTGTTTTTT.

The chain carries TRBV5-1 and TRBJ2-1, with a tentative D call TRBD1 (5 bases). CDR1 and CDR2 from the germline V gene are SGHRS and YFSETQ. The ends were cut back, 0 bases at V and 7 bases at J, with 11 bases in the middle. The length of the CDR3 is 14 residues. The CDR3 protein is CASSLEGPINEQFF. The DNA of the CDR3 is TGCGCCAGCAGCTTGGAGGGGCCCATAAATGAGCAGTTCTTC.

The chain is built from TRBV5-4 and TRBJ2-7, with 7 bases identical to TRBD1. The CDR3 loop spans 13 amino acids. The germline CDR1 and CDR2 sequences are SGHNT and YYREEE (reference sequence). With V trimmed by 4 bases and J by 3 bases, 4 bases remained unmatched. The CDR3 DNA is TGTGCCAGCAGCCGACAGGGATTCTACGAGCAGTACTTC. Translating gives CASSRQGFYEQYF.

The chain couples TRBV7-2 to TRBJ2-2; possibly TRBD1 for D (6 bases). In germline, CDR1 is SGHTA, CDR2 FQGNSA. This CDR3 has 17 residues. V lost 5 bases and J 2 bases, leaving 18 bases between the germline ends. The CDR3 loop is CASSPGLQGPNTGELFF. The CDR3 nucleotides read TGTGCCAGCAGCCCAGGCCTACAGGGCCCAAACACCGGGGAGCTGTTTTTT.

This clone was found a few times. The chain carries TRBV2 and TRBJ1-6; TRBD1 matches at 7 bases. There are 13 residues in the CDR3. Trimming at V came to 4 bases and at J to 10 bases, leaving 4 bases not matched to a gene. Per germline, CDR1 SNHLY and CDR2 FYNNEI. The CDR3 sequence: CASSAQGISPLHF. CDR3 sequence (DNA): TGTGCCAGCAGTGCACAGGGGATATCACCCCTCCACTTT. Combining the CDR3 with reference TRBV2 and TRBJ1-6 gives the whole variable domain EPEVTQTPSHQVTQMGQEVILRCVPISNHLYFYWYRQILGQKVEFLVSFYNNEISEKSEIFDDQFSVERPDGSNFTLKIRSTKLEDSAMYFCASSAQGISPLHFGNGTRLTVT.

There are a few counts of this clone. The V call is TRBV9, the J call TRBJ2-1, with 11 bases that match TRBD2. This CDR3 has 15 amino acids. Germline lookup yields CDR1 SGDLS and CDR2 YYNGEE. The V and J ends lost 2 bases and 9 bases, in that order; junction bases with no gene match: 7. As DNA, the CDR3 is TGTGCCAGCAGCGTCCTAGCGGGAGGACCACGTGAGCAGTTCTTC. Translation: CASSVLAGGPREQFF.